This section outlines one TCR beta chain sequence together with its context. Antigen unknown. Profiling relied on immunoSEQ multiplex PCR, and the TCRdb table lists in-frame clones only, not all of them. The table has about 350,000 clones, 85% to 90% seen once. This specimen comes from a study of Ad26.COV2.S vaccination and SARS-CoV-2 variants. Study in general: Within the COV1001 Ad26.COV2.S trial arm, the donor was enrolled.

The sample's treatment: some 20 received Ad26.COV2.S at low or high dose, single or two shots; about 5 received placebo; per-sample allocation not given. Day 63 after the first vaccine or placebo injection was the time point for sampling. Wuhan-strain spike was delivered by a replication-incompetent Ad26 vector. Looked up from germline, CDR1 is MDHEN and CDR2 is SYDVKM. CDR3 length: 12 residues. V gave up 6 bases and J gave up 4 bases; unmatched junction bases: 2. Study outcomes and limitations: Assessments of TCR breadth and depth may have underestimated the total T cell responses.

This rearrangement joins TRBV28 to TRBJ2-5; 7 bases fit TRBD1. The clonotype was recovered from a person aged 18 to 65 who received the Ad26.COV2.S COVID-19 vaccine or a placebo. The sample consisted of peripheral blood, taken in a trial of Ad26.COV2.S vaccine versus placebo. CDR3 nucleotide sequence: TGTGCCAGCAGGACAGGGCCAGAGACCCAGTACTTC. Encoded protein: CASRTGPETQYF. Supplemented by reference TRBV28 and TRBJ2-5, the full variable domain reads DVKVTQSSRYLVKRTGEKVFLECVQDMDHENMFWYRQDPGLGLRLIYFSYDVKMKEKGDIPEGYSVSREKKERFSLILESASTNQTSMYLCASRTGPETQYFGPGTRLLVL.